The 6 T cell receptor beta chains below come from one sample, sequenced in a study of patients and donors after allogeneic stem cell transplantation. TCRdb recomputed calls from the RT-PCR reads with MiXCR, one row per CDR3 protein. The sample has about 88,000 distinct CDR3 sequences, under 50% seen once. What was sequenced was blood, either unsorted or a sorted T cell fraction (not recorded which). The source is a human donor who was either an allogeneic HSCT recipient or a stem cell or donor lymphocyte infusion donor (not recorded which). It is not recorded whose cells these are; they may come from a transplant donor.

This chain uses TRBV20-1 with TRBJ1-5; TRBD1 agrees at 7 bases. Per germline, CDR1 DFQATT and CDR2 SNEGSKA (reference sequence). This CDR3 has 14 amino acids. V lost 5 bases, J lost 1 base, and 5 bases stayed unmatched. The CDR3 is CSASDRDSNQPQHF. The CDR3 region has the DNA TGCAGTGCTTCAGACAGGGACAGCAATCAGCCCCAGCATTTT.

The V and J genes are TRBV28 and TRBJ1-2; D uncertain. CDR1 MDHEN and CDR2 SYDVKM come from the germline V gene. The V end lost 3 bases, the J end lost 8 bases, and 13 bases lay between the germline ends. This CDR3 is built from 13 residues. Here the CDR3 DNA reads TGTGCCAGCAGTTTTTCCAGTAATGGGGGCTACACCTTC. It translates to CASSFSSNGGYTF.

This clonotype was observed once. The rearrangement uses TRBV3-1 and TRBJ2-1, with D unresolved. Looked up from germline, CDR1 is LGHDT and CDR2 is YNNKEL (reference sequence). V lost 6 bases and J 4 bases, leaving 4 bases between the germline ends. The CDR3 is 11 amino acids. Here the CDR3 DNA reads TGTGCCAGCAGTTTATACAATGAGCAGTTCTTC. It specifies CASSLYNEQFF.

This clonotype has just a few counts. This chain joins TRBV29-1 and TRBJ1-1, with D possibly matching TRBD1 (5 bases). Germline V gene lookup returns CDR1 SQVTM and CDR2 ANQGSEA. The CDR3 is made up of 15 amino acids. The V gene lost 4 bases and the J gene lost 1 base, with 16 bases spanning the gap. The CDR3 nucleotides are TGCAGCGTTGTAACTTCTCCAGGGCCGAACACTGAAGCTTTCTTT. Translated, it gives CSVVTSPGPNTEAFF.

This sequence joins TRBV7-9 and TRBJ1-1; D is ambiguous. Trimming left V 5 bases short and J 2 bases short, with 18 bases between. The CDR3 is 16 amino acids. CDR1 SEHNR and CDR2 FQNEAQ come from the germline V gene (reference sequence). The CDR3: CASSDPKGFVNTEAFF. The CDR3 nucleotides read TGTGCCAGCAGCGACCCAAAAGGGTTCGTCAACACTGAAGCTTTCTTT.

The chain combines TRBV24-1 with TRBJ1-2; TRBD1 matches at 7 bases. CDR1 and CDR2 from the germline V gene are KGHDR and SFDVKD. V lost 9 bases and J lost 4; bases outside the gene matches: 10. The CDR3 loop spans 14 amino acids. The CDR3 DNA reads as TGTGCCACCCGTCCGCCCGGGACAGCCTATGGCTACACCTTC. It is translated as CATRPPGTAYGYTF.